The entry below gives a single T cell receptor (beta chain) sequence along with its context. The protocol was immunoSEQ multiplex PCR, while the TCRdb copy is restricted to in-frame clones and leaves out a portion. The table has around 140,000 clones, roughly 90% seen once. The data are from a study of T cell responses to AZD1222 COVID-19 vaccine. Study as a whole: Pooled in the analysis were second doses at about 4 or about 12 weeks.

Specimen: peripheral blood, collected on day 0 of AZD1222 vaccination. This TCR was sampled from an adult in good health.

This chain's CDR3 is CANQGSLGSNYGYTF. The CDR3 nucleotides read TGTGCCAACCAGGGTTCTTTGGGATCTAACTATGGCTACACCTTC. The chain joins TRBV6-5 to TRBJ1-2, with D possibly TRBD1 on 5 matching bases. Between the trimmed V and J ends, which lost 10 bases and 0 bases, there was a span of 18 bases. The CDR3 loop spans 15 amino acids. Germline CDR1 is MNHEY and CDR2 is SVGAGI.